This TCR beta chain was recovered during a study of CD8+ T cells in alopecia areata (dated by TCRdb to about 2018). Study-wide context: The treated patients, all with moderate-to-severe alopecia areata, were enrolled in an open-label pilot trial of oral tofacitinib given at 5 to 10 mg twice daily. Scalp clonality was compared across normal scalp (n=4), patchy alopecia areata scalp (n=8), and alopecia totalis/universalis scalp (n=8). Patients on tofacitinib were biopsied at baseline and after 4 and 24 weeks of treatment, and several of the patients also had a later scalp biopsy. In both human patients and the C3H/HeJ mouse model, the study applied high-throughput TCRbeta sequencing to look at T cell clonal expansion in alopecia areata. For the treated patients, the SALT score, which quantifies what percentage of scalp surface area is affected, served as the measure of disease severity. The RNA source kit depended on sample type: the PAXgene miRNA kit for fixed scalp, the miRNeasy kit for PBMCs, and the RNeasy kit for mouse skin. TCRbeta CDR3 regions were amplified by immunoSEQ multiplex PCR using 35 Vbeta forward and 13 Jbeta reverse primers. Tofacitinib was given for 6 to 18 months, followed by 6 months of follow-up off drug to assess delayed response and recurrence. On the human side, TCRbeta sequencing was run on scalp tissue and on sorted CD4+ and CD8+ peripheral blood T cells from healthy controls and from alopecia areata patients with either patchy or totalis/universalis disease. Summary of the overall study and its limitations: Because the treated cohort was small and had only one nonresponder, larger studies are needed to examine links between baseline CD8+ expansion and response. Tofacitinib significantly decreased scalp clonality and the number of expanded CD8+ clones among the top 100 scalp clones. TCR sequences shared between patients were less clear than in mice, possibly partly because of HLA diversity in the patient population. During tofacitinib treatment, many expanded lesional clones remained in scalp and blood, and this persistence may partly explain relapse after treatment is stopped. Unlike mouse skin, which is dominated by gammadelta T cells, normal human skin has resident alphabeta T cells that are also sequenced, and this complicates analysis of the scalp TCR repertoire. Compared with normal scalp, lesional scalp had higher clonality and more expanded CD8+ clones, particularly in alopecia totalis/universalis, a pattern that suggests antigenic drive.

Libraries were built with the immunoSEQ multiplex PCR assay. For TCR sequencing, RNA was extracted from every sample and reverse transcribed into cDNA to serve as template. SuperScript III was used for first-strand cDNA synthesis, primed with a 2:1 mix of oligo-dT and random hexamers. A synthetic immune receptor repertoire was used to measure amplification bias, and any remaining bias was corrected computationally. On the authors' methods: After raw reads were preprocessed to remove errors, the CDR3 was defined following IMGT conventions as running from the conserved cysteine to phenylalanine. To get clonality, Shannon entropy was normalized by log2 of the number of productive unique TCRs and the result was subtracted from 1. Scalp TCRbeta sequences were cross-referenced with sorted blood CD4 and CD8 repertoires so that the CD4 or CD8 identity of scalp clones could be inferred. TCRdb holds this immuneACCESS table with in-frame rearrangements only. Some clones are missing; in checked studies, unresolved V genes explain under half, and the rest has no known cause. V and J calls and clone size are as listed in that table; D and trimming were resolved from the DNA. This sample has some 200,000 clones in its table, and 58% of those were observed once. The ten largest clones capture 10% to 15% of the sample.

As encoded in the germline V gene, CDR1 is SGHDT while CDR2 is YYEEEE. Ends trimmed: V by 3 bases, J by 1 base; bases unmatched to a gene: 11. Counted from cysteine to phenylalanine, this CDR3 has 17 amino acids. Only CDR3 DNA remains: 51 bases, in frame from the first base. Sample time point, as interpreted from the label and publication: about 5 months on oral tofacitinib. The treatment or condition label here, explained by the study, means: oral pan-JAK inhibitor, 5-10 mg twice daily. From alopecia areata patients, peripheral blood was collected along with lesional scalp punch biopsies. After PBMCs were isolated by density centrifugation and stained for CD3, CD4 and CD8, a FACSAria was used to sort CD4+ and CD8+ T cells. A word on this clone: Its antigen has not been determined. No base-level quality is on record; no much larger clone is a single base apart.

The rearrangement joined TRBV5-6 to TRBJ2-3; the junction holds 7 bases that match TRBD1. The sample was CD8+ T cells sorted from blood, taken at week 24, from a patient treated with tofacitinib. This clonotype originated in a human donor with alopecia areata. CDR3 loop: CASSYMLRQGRTDTQYF. The nucleotide sequence reads as follows: TGTGCCAGCAGCTATATGTTGAGACAGGGCCGCACAGATACGCAGTATTTT. Reference TRBV5-6 and TRBJ2-3 genes cover what lies past the CDR3, so the full variable domain is DAGVTQSPTHLIKTRGQQVTLRCSPKSGHDTVSWYQQALGQGPQFIFQYYEEEERQRGNFPDRFSGHQFPNYSSELNVNALLLGDSALYLCASSYMLRQGRTDTQYFGPGTRLTVL.